One and the same sample provided the 32 T cell receptor beta chains below, sequenced in a study of shared clonotypes between healthy human individuals. Profiling relied on immunoSEQ multiplex PCR, and the TCRdb table lists in-frame clones only, not all of them. The sample includes some 2,500,000 clones, 85% to 95% seen only once; the top ten take 0.37%. The sample comprised naive CD4+ T cells from PBMCs. Subset defined: CD45RA+ positively selected. These TCRs come from a man in his late teens or twenties in good health. Some clones in this sample may be carry-over from other donors' samples.

This chain uses TRBV2 with TRBJ1-4; D gene ambiguous. V lost 5 bases and J 7 bases, leaving 17 bases between the germline ends. The germline V gene encodes CDR1 SNHLY and CDR2 FYNNEI. The CDR3 length is 15 residues. CDR3 protein: CASSSQESLGEKLFF. For the CDR3, the DNA is TGTGCCAGCAGTAGCCAAGAATCCCTAGGTGAAAAACTGTTTTTT.

The rearrangement joins TRBV25-1 to TRBJ2-3, with 11 bases lining up with TRBD2. In germline, CDR1 is MGHDK, CDR2 SYGVNS. The CDR3 runs 16 residues. With 5 bases clipped from V and 5 bases from J, the junction kept 9 bases outside the gene matches. The CDR3 loop reads CASSSGTSGAVDTQYF. The DNA of the CDR3 is TGTGCCAGCAGTTCCGGGACTAGCGGAGCGGTAGATACGCAGTATTTT.

CDR3 sequence (DNA): TGTGCCAGCAGCCCCGGACAGATTCGGGGCACTGAAGCTTTCTTT. Translating gives CASSPGQIRGTEAFF. The genes are TRBV7-3 and TRBJ1-1; a weak D match, TRBD1 (6 bases). The germline V gene has CDR1 SGHTA and CDR2 FQGTGA. V dropped 5 bases and J dropped 4 bases, with 17 bases sitting between them. The CDR3 has 15 residues.

The rearrangement uses TRBV2 and TRBJ1-1; the D gene is possibly TRBD1 (5 bases). From germline, CDR1 is SNHLY and CDR2 FYNNEI. The CDR3 has 13 amino acids. Deletions cut 6 bases from V and 3 bases from J, with 11 bases between. The CDR3 here is CASRLGEDTEAFF. The CDR3, as DNA: TGTGCCAGCAGACTAGGGGAGGACACTGAAGCTTTCTTT.

The rearrangement links TRBV10-3 to TRBJ1-2, with D unresolved. The germline V gene has CDR1 ENHRY and CDR2 SYGVKD. This CDR3 is built from 17 residues. V was trimmed by 0 bases and J by 6 bases, leaving 20 bases between them. Here the CDR3 DNA reads TGTGCCATCAGTGAGTCGGTTATTGAGATTTTGAGGAATGGCTACACCTTC. This encodes CAISESVIEILRNGYTF.

The chain links TRBV4-1 to TRBJ2-5, with TRBD1 identical over 7 bases. The CDR3 loop spans 15 amino acids. The V segment lost 4 bases and the J segment 2 bases; nucleotides outside the gene matches: 7. Germline V gives CDR1 MGHRA, CDR2 YSYEKL. CDR3 nucleotides: TGCGCCAGCAGCCGAGGGACAGCTCAACAAGAGACCCAGTACTTC. Amino acid sequence: CASSRGTAQQETQYF.

The chain recombines TRBV9 with TRBJ2-1, with D possibly matching TRBD2 (5 bases). Germline CDR1 is SGDLS and CDR2 is YYNGEE. The CDR3 runs 16 residues. The V end was cut by 2 bases, the J end by 5 bases, with 17 bases between. CDR3: CASSVISGTVHNEQFF. In DNA, the CDR3 is TGTGCCAGCAGCGTGATAAGCGGTACAGTACACAATGAGCAGTTCTTC.

V is TRBV7-9 and J is TRBJ1-1; D may be TRBD1 (6 bases). This CDR3 spans 17 amino acids. CDR1 and CDR2 (germline): SEHNR, FQNEAQ (reference sequence). Trimming left V 1 base short and J 5 bases short, with 20 bases between. CDR3 sequence (DNA): TGTGCCAGCAGCTTAGGGACAGCAAGATTAACGGGTACTGAAGCTTTCTTT. Translated: CASSLGTARLTGTEAFF.

This chain joins TRBV7-9 and TRBJ2-1, with 8 bases matching TRBD2. The germline V gene encodes CDR1 SEHNR and CDR2 FQNEAQ (reference sequence). There are 17 residues in the CDR3. J gave up 1 base and V 5 bases, and 10 bases lay outside the gene matches. CDR3 DNA sequence: TGTGCCAGCAGCCCCCCCCGAGCGGGGGAGTCCTACAATGAGCAGTTCTTC. Residues: CASSPPRAGESYNEQFF.

On this clone itself: Other DNA sequences in this specimen translate into the identical CDR3. The chain carries TRBV18 and TRBJ2-7; no firm D call. The germline V gene has CDR1 KGHSH and CDR2 LQKENI. The length of the CDR3 is 14 residues. The V end was cut by 0 bases, the J end by 3 bases, with 9 bases between. The CDR3 coding sequence is TGTGCCAGCTCACCACCCGGAAGAGGCTACGAGCAGTACTTC. As protein: CASSPPGRGYEQYF.

This chain links TRBV5-5 with TRBJ2-7, with 7 bases identical to TRBD2. The CDR3 length is 15 residues. With V trimmed by 2 bases and J by 5 bases, 10 bases remained unmatched. Germline CDR1 and CDR2: SGHKS and YYEKEE (reference sequence). The CDR3 bases are TGTGCCAGCAGCTTCGGGCCTCGGGAGGTCCACGAGCAGTACTTC. Translating gives CASSFGPREVHEQYF.

The chain combines TRBV21-1 with TRBJ2-5. TRBV21-1 has pseudogene status. CDR3 size: 11 residues. The CDR3 bases are TGTGCCAGCAGTGGTAAAGAGACCCAGTACTTC. Translated: CASSGKETQYF.

This clone was counted a few times. Other DNA sequences in this sample translate to the same CDR3. The gene calls are TRBV28 and TRBJ1-5; D is ambiguous. The V end lost 5 bases, the J end lost 7 bases, and 9 bases lay between the germline ends. CDR1 and CDR2 (germline): MDHEN, SYDVKM. This CDR3 has 12 residues. In DNA, the CDR3 is TGTGCCAGCAGTCCCCTGGGACAGCCCCAGCATTTT. Translation: CASSPLGQPQHF.

The chain carries TRBV18 and TRBJ2-7; a weak D match, TRBD2 (6 bases). The CDR3 runs 15 residues. Trimming stripped 3 bases from V and 6 bases from J, with 18 bases between. CDR1 and CDR2 from the germline V gene are KGHSH and LQKENI. This CDR3 reads CASSPGRGTLSEQYF. The CDR3 region has the DNA TGTGCCAGCTCACCCGGCCGGGGGACCCTGTCCGAGCAGTACTTC.

This chain links TRBV7-3 with TRBJ2-6; 7 nucleotides align to TRBD1. CDR1 and CDR2 (germline): SGHTA, FQGTGA. The CDR3 length is 18 residues. After removal of 5 bases from V and 3 bases from J, the junction contained 13 bases not matched to a gene. CDR3 residues: CASSPRPNRGRGANVLTF. Here the CDR3 DNA reads TGTGCCAGCAGCCCCCGTCCCAATAGGGGGCGTGGGGCCAACGTCCTGACTTTC.

This chain links TRBV5-1 with TRBJ2-3; a weak D match, TRBD2 (5 bases). Trimming took 4 bases from V and 2 from J, leaving 11 bases between them. This CDR3 has 14 amino acids. Looked up from germline, CDR1 is SGHRS and CDR2 is YFSETQ. The CDR3 coding sequence is TGCGCCAGCAGCGCGACTATCCCCACAGATACGCAGTATTTT. It is translated as CASSATIPTDTQYF.

The genes are TRBV29-1 and TRBJ2-7; the D call may be TRBD1 or TRBD2 (5 bases each). The CDR3 spans 13 residues. The V end was cut by 2 bases, the J end by 2 bases, with 10 bases between. Germline V CDR1 and CDR2: SQVTM, ANQGSEA. The CDR3 bases are TGCAGCGTTGAACCGGGACCCCCCTACGAGCAGTACTTC. It yields the protein CSVEPGPPYEQYF.

J is TRBJ2-3 and V is TRBV6-4, with unresolved D. The CDR3 covers 13 residues. Germline V CDR1 and CDR2: MRHNA, SNTAGT. V shed 5 bases and J shed 0 bases, with 6 bases lying between them. CDR3 nucleotide sequence: TGTGCCAGCAGTCAACAAAGCACAGATACGCAGTATTTT. Amino acids: CASSQQSTDTQYF.

The genes are TRBV14 and TRBJ2-2, with D hard to call. Germline CDR1 reads SGHDN; CDR2 reads FVKESK. The CDR3 loop spans 16 amino acids. V lost 3 bases to trimming and J lost 6 bases, with 17 bases between them. CDR3 DNA: TGTGCCAGCAGCCAGCAAGTCCGTCCTTGGCCCGGGGAGCTGTTTTTT. Translating it yields CASSQQVRPWPGELFF. The full variable domain, in which reference TRBV14 and TRBJ2-2 provide the parts outside the CDR3, is EAGVTQFPSHSVIEKGQTVTLRCDPISGHDNLYWYRRVMGKEIKFLLHFVKESKQDESGMPNNRFLAERTGGTYSTLKVQPAELEDSGVYFCASSQQVRPWPGELFFGEGSRLTVL.

The chain combines TRBV4-3 with TRBJ2-1; no firm D call. In germline, CDR1 is LGHNA, CDR2 YSLEER. Between the trimmed V and J ends, which lost 5 bases and 9 bases, there was a span of 14 bases. The CDR3 extends over 13 amino acids. The CDR3 loop reads CASSEGSYGEQFF. In DNA form, the CDR3 reads TGCGCCAGCAGCGAAGGCAGCTACGGTGAGCAGTTCTTC.

The chain recombines TRBV28 with TRBJ1-2; a possible D gene is TRBD1 (5 bases). Germline values: CDR1 MDHEN, CDR2 SYDVKM. V lost 11 bases and J 2 bases, leaving 15 bases between the germline ends. CDR3 length: 13 amino acids. Here the CDR3 reads CALAGEPNYGYTF. CDR3 DNA: TGTGCCTTGGCGGGGGAACCGAACTATGGCTACACCTTC.

The CDR3 spells CSARTGIGHTF. CDR3 nucleotides: TGCAGTGCGAGGACAGGGATCGGCCACACCTTC. This chain connects TRBV20-1 to TRBJ1-2, with TRBD1 identical over 8 bases. The CDR3 is made up of 11 amino acids. V lost 6 bases and J lost 12; bases outside the gene matches: 9. Germline lookup yields CDR1 DFQATT and CDR2 SNEGSKA (reference sequence).

J is TRBJ1-1 and V is TRBV28, with a weak D call TRBD1 (6 bases). The CDR3 is made up of 14 amino acids. Germline loops: CDR1 MDHEN, CDR2 SYDVKM. Between the trimmed V and J ends, which lost 6 bases and 6 bases, there was a span of 17 bases. In DNA, the CDR3 is TGTGCCAGCAGCCCCTGGGGGGGGGCGTCTGAAGCTTTCTTT. It specifies CASSPWGGASEAFF.

J is TRBJ2-5 and V is TRBV9; 9 nucleotides align to TRBD2. The V and J ends lost 6 bases and 4 bases, in that order; junction bases with no gene match: 16. The length of the CDR3 is 17 residues. CDR1 is SGDLS, CDR2 YYNGEE, per germline. The CDR3 sequence is CASIWREGGGRRETQYF. CDR3 DNA: TGTGCCAGCATTTGGCGGGAGGGAGGCGGTAGGAGAGAGACCCAGTACTTC.

This chain joins TRBV6-5 and TRBJ2-5; D may be TRBD1 (6 bases). The V gene's germline CDR1 is MNHEY and CDR2 SVGAGI. V was shortened by 5 bases and J by 5 bases, with 9 bases between the two germline ends. This CDR3 has 12 amino acids. This CDR3 reads CASSQGWETQYF. CDR3 DNA sequence: TGTGCCAGCAGTCAGGGGTGGGAGACCCAGTACTTC.

The CDR3 protein is CASTLSGIYGYTF. CDR3 sequence (DNA): TGTGCCAGCACCCTCTCAGGAATCTATGGCTACACCTTC. The chain carries TRBV2 and TRBJ1-2; D is unclear. Per germline, CDR1 SNHLY and CDR2 FYNNEI. V was cut by 7 bases and J by 4 bases, with 13 bases left in between. The CDR3 spans 13 residues.

V usage is TRBV15 and J usage is TRBJ1-2; D is ambiguous. The V gene lost 1 base and the J gene lost 6 bases, with 21 bases spanning the gap. CDR3 length: 17 residues. Germline CDR1 is LNHNV and CDR2 is YYDKDF (reference sequence). Here the CDR3 DNA reads TGTGCCACCAGCAGAGCCCCCCTGTTTGGCGACGGCCATGGCTACACCTTC. It specifies CATSRAPLFGDGHGYTF. The variable domain in full, with the rest retrieved from reference TRBV15 and TRBJ1-2, is DAMVIQNPRYQVTQFGKPVTLSCSQTLNHNVMYWYQQKSSQAPKLLFHYYDKDFNNEADTPDNFQSRRPNTSFCFLDIRSPGLGDTAMYLCATSRAPLFGDGHGYTFGSGTRLTVV.

The chain couples TRBV19 to TRBJ1-5, with unresolved D. Germline V gene sequence: CDR1 LNHDA, CDR2 SQIVND (reference sequence). Trimming took off 8 bases at V and 0 bases at J, with 11 bases between the two ends. CDR3 length equals 14 residues. Written as DNA, the CDR3 is TGTGCCAGTGCCTCACACAGTAGCAATCAGCCCCAGCATTTT. Residues: CASASHSSNQPQHF.

V gene TRBV28 combines with J gene TRBJ1-1; maybe TRBD1 (5 bases). Trimming pared 6 bases from V and 0 bases from J, leaving 11 bases between. The CDR3 covers 14 residues. Germline CDR1 reads MDHEN; CDR2 reads SYDVKM. This chain's CDR3 is CASREGRMNTEAFF. The DNA for the CDR3 is TGTGCCAGCAGGGAGGGGAGGATGAACACTGAAGCTTTCTTT.

This chain links TRBV5-1 with TRBJ2-7, with 8 bases aligning to TRBD2. V lost 4 bases to trimming and J lost 2 bases; unmatched junction nucleotides: 8. CDR3 size: 15 residues. Germline CDR1 SGHRS, CDR2 YFSETQ. CDR3 sequence: CASSISSGFPYEQYF. CDR3 DNA sequence: TGCGCCAGCAGCATCTCTAGCGGGTTTCCCTACGAGCAGTACTTC.

The chain uses TRBV27 and TRBJ2-2, with 11 bases that match TRBD2. CDR3 size: 17 residues. The V gene's germline CDR1 is MNHEY and CDR2 SMNVEV (reference sequence). V trimming: 5 bases; J trimming: 4 bases; junction bases outside the gene matches: 9. DNA of the CDR3: TGTGCCAGCAGTCTCCCTCCTAGCGGGGGGACCACCGGGGAGCTGTTTTTT. Residues: CASSLPPSGGTTGELFF.

The CDR3 sequence is CSGGASARADTQYF. The CDR3 DNA is TGCAGCGGAGGGGCAAGCGCGAGGGCAGATACGCAGTATTTT. The chain joins TRBV29-1 to TRBJ2-3; D may match TRBD1 or TRBD2 (5 bases each). CDR3 length equals 14 residues. Germline V gene sequence: CDR1 SQVTM, CDR2 ANQGSEA. The V gene lost 7 bases and the J gene lost 4 bases, with 18 bases spanning the gap.